Sequencing of this T cell receptor beta chain was carried out in a study of blood T cell repertoires in COVID-19. Method: immunoSEQ multiplex PCR; TCRdb's copy keeps in-frame clones and lacks some. Of under 250,000 clones in the sample, about four fifths were seen once. This receptor was taken from a woman aged 25-40 years who had recovered from COVID-19. The sequenced material came from peripheral blood.

CDR3 loop: CASSQWTDVSNQPQHF. In DNA form, the CDR3 reads TGCGCCAGCAGCCAATGGACTGATGTTAGCAATCAGCCCCAGCATTTT. V is TRBV4-1 and J is TRBJ1-5; unclear D gene. The CDR3 is 16 residues long. V lost 2 bases, J lost 0 bases, and 11 bases lay in between. Germline CDR1 is MGHRA and CDR2 is YSYEKL.